These T cell receptor beta chains were read from a single sample in a study of blood T cell repertoires in COVID-19. Clones were read by immunoSEQ multiplex PCR, and TCRdb kept only the in-frame ones, dropping some. The sample includes 200,000 to 250,000 clones, about four fifths of them seen just once. The specimen sequenced was peripheral blood. Receptors were obtained from an elderly woman with COVID-19, enrolled during active disease. CDR3s include the opening cysteine and the closing phenylalanine or tryptophan. A D gene is named only where the DNA matches it firmly. Clone size is not always given. Where it is, it says once, few, many or a class for expanded clones.

V gene	J gene	D gene	clone size	CDR3 DNA	CDR3 protein
TRBV11-2	TRBJ2-1	TRBD2	few	TGTGCCAGCAGCGCGCTCCTAGCGGGAGGATACAATGAGCAGTTCTTC	CASSALLAGGYNEQFF
TRBV7-2	TRBJ2-7	TRBD2	-	TGTGCCAGCAGTAGAGGGAGGGTCAACTACGAGCAGTACTTC	CASSRGRVNYEQYF
TRBV18	TRBJ1-1	-	few	TGTGCCAGCCACCAGGTGGCGAACACTGAAGCTTTCTTT	CASHQVANTEAFF
TRBV15	TRBJ1-6	-	-	TGTGCCACCAGCAGGGACGGGGGGGCTAATTCACCCCTCCACTTT	CATSRDGGANSPLHF
TRBV2	TRBJ1-2	-	-	TGTGCCAGCAGCAAGGGGCTATTGTATGGCTACACCTTC	CASSKGLLYGYTF
TRBV2	TRBJ1-5	TRBD1	-	TGTGCCAGCAAAGGGGGGACAGCTAGCAATCAGCCCCAGCATTTT	CASKGGTASNQPQHF
TRBV5-1	TRBJ1-1	-	-	TGCGCCAGCAGCTTGAGCATAAGGAACACTGAAGCTTTCTTT	CASSLSIRNTEAFF
TRBV9	TRBJ1-4	TRBD1	-	TGTGCCAGCAGCGTTGGTTTATCAGGGGGAGACACTAATGAAAAACTGTTTTTT	CASSVGLSGGDTNEKLFF
TRBV18	TRBJ1-1	-	-	TGTGCCAGCTCACCGGCTCCGGGTGACACTGAAGCTTTCTTT	CASSPAPGDTEAFF
TRBV5-4	TRBJ2-2	-	-	TGTGCCAGCAGCTCGCGGACTGGGAACACCGGGGAGCTGTTTTTT	CASSSRTGNTGELFF
TRBV6-5	TRBJ2-7	TRBD1	-	TGTGCCAGCAGTCGTGGACAGGGGGCGTCCTACGAGCAGTACTTC	CASSRGQGASYEQYF
TRBV10-3	TRBJ1-1	-	-	TGTGCCATCAAAAACACGAAAATGAACACTGAAGCTTTCTTT	CAIKNTKMNTEAFF
TRBV5-1	TRBJ2-2	TRBD1	-	TGCGCCAGTTGTCCTATCACAGGGGACACCGGGGAGCTGTTTTTT	CASCPITGDTGELFF
TRBV4-1	TRBJ1-5	-	-	TGCGCCAGCAGCCAACTACAGGCAACTATGGGGTCGGATCAGCCCCAGCATTTT	CASSQLQATMGSDQPQHF
TRBV7-9	TRBJ1-6	TRBD1	-	TGTGCCAGCAGCTTTCCGGGACAGAATTCACCCCTCCACTTT	CASSFPGQNSPLHF
TRBV5-4	TRBJ1-2	-	once	TGTGCCAGCAGGGCTCTCGTGGACATGGGCCATGGCTACACCTTC	CASRALVDMGHGYTF
TRBV19	TRBJ2-1	TRBD2	-	TGTGCCAGTAGTATCCTCCGGACTAGCGGGAACAATGAGCAGTTCTTC	CASSILRTSGNNEQFF
TRBV6-2/TRBV6-3	TRBJ1-1	-	-	TGTGCCAGCAGATACCGACAGGCAGGGACTGAAGCTTTCTTT	CASRYRQAGTEAFF
TRBV28	TRBJ1-1	-	-	TGTGCCAGCAGACCGGGATTGAACACTGAAGCTTTCTTT	CASRPGLNTEAFF
TRBV10-3	TRBJ2-1	TRBD2	-	TGTGCCATCAGTGAAGGGGCAAGCGGGGGTAACAATGAGCAGTTCTTC	CAISEGASGGNNEQFF
TRBV7-2	TRBJ1-1	-	-	TGTGCCAGCAAGACTCCGAGGAGGTCTCGCGCTTTCTTT	CASKTPRRSRAFF
TRBV23-1	TRBJ1-1	-	-	TGCGCCAGCAGTCAATCCGGCGGGGCGCGCCCTGAAGCTTTCTTT	CASSQSGGARPEAFF
TRBV27	TRBJ2-5	TRBD1	-	TGTGCCAGCAGTTCACCCGGGACAGGGGGCCAAGAGACCCAGTACTTC	CASSSPGTGGQETQYF
TRBV15	TRBJ1-2	-	-	TGTGCCACCACCTCAATCTCGTTAGCTAACTATGGCTACACCTTC	CATTSISLANYGYTF
TRBV4-2	TRBJ2-3	-	once	TGTGCCAGCAGCCAAGATGGGGGGCGGGAGACAGATACGCAGTATTTT	CASSQDGGRETDTQYF
TRBV5-1	TRBJ1-6	TRBD1	-	TGCGCCAGCAGCTGGAACAGGGGGCGAAATTCACCCCTCCACTTT	CASSWNRGRNSPLHF
TRBV3-1/TRBV3-2	TRBJ1-3	TRBD1	-	TGTGCCAGCAGGTCGGGACAGGCGATTGGAAACACCATATATTTT	CASRSGQAIGNTIYF
TRBV7-9	TRBJ1-2	TRBD1	-	TGTGCCAGCAGCGAATCAGGGGGTCATGGCTACACCTTC	CASSESGGHGYTF
TRBV9	TRBJ2-7	-	-	TGTGCCAGCGGGCTTGAAGGCTACGAGCAGTACTTC	CASGLEGYEQYF
TRBV30	TRBJ1-1	-	-	TGTGCCTGGAATCAGGACACTGAAGCTTTCTTT	CAWNQDTEAFF
TRBV28	TRBJ1-5	-	-	TGTGCCAGCAGACTAGGGGGAAATCAGCCCCAGCATTTT	CASRLGGNQPQHF
TRBV6-5	TRBJ2-7	TRBD1	-	TGTGCCAGCAGGGTTGACAGGGGCGGATACTACGAGCAGTACTTC	CASRVDRGGYYEQYF
TRBV18	TRBJ2-1	TRBD2	-	TGTGCCAGCTCACCAGTACGCCTAGCGGGCAATGAGCAGTTCTTC	CASSPVRLAGNEQFF
TRBV3-1/TRBV3-2	TRBJ1-2	TRBD1	-	TGTGCCAGCAGCCAAGGTAGCCGACAGGGGGTTGGCTACACCTTC	CASSQGSRQGVGYTF
TRBV5-4	TRBJ1-5	-	once	TGTGCCAGCAGCTCTTCCGGGAGCAATCAGCCCCAGCATTTT	CASSSSGSNQPQHF
TRBV6-1	TRBJ1-1	-	once	TGTGCCAGCAGTGAAAGCAGGGGAAAGAACACTGAAGCTTTCTTT	CASSESRGKNTEAFF
TRBV3-1/TRBV3-2	TRBJ1-2	-	-	TGTGCCAGCAGCCAAGAAGCAGGGTTCAGGGCCCTATTC	CASSQEAGFRALF
TRBV19	TRBJ1-5	TRBD1	-	TGTGCCAGTAGTATAGAACAGGGGGGGAATCAGCCCCAGCATTTT	CASSIEQGGNQPQHF
TRBV27	TRBJ1-5	TRBD1	-	TGTGCCAGCAGTTTAGGAGGGGGCGAGAGCAATCAGCCCCAGCATTTT	CASSLGGGESNQPQHF
TRBV5-1	TRBJ2-1	TRBD1	few	TGCGCCAGCAGCCCCGGACAGGGGGCCGATGAGCAGTTCTTC	CASSPGQGADEQFF
TRBV2	TRBJ1-1	-	-	TGTGCCAGCACCGAGGGAATCCGGGCGGGCGCTTTCTTT	CASTEGIRAGAFF
TRBV25-1	TRBJ1-1	-	-	TGTGCCAGCAAGGAGAGCGGATACACTGAAGCTTTCTTT	CASKESGYTEAFF
TRBV5-1	TRBJ2-1	TRBD2	-	TGCGCCAGCACGTTGGGGACTAGCGGGATAAATGAGCAGTTCTTC	CASTLGTSGINEQFF
TRBV7-2	TRBJ1-5	-	-	TGTGCCAGCAGCTTAGTGCAGAAACAGCCCCAGCATTTT	CASSLVQKQPQHF
TRBV5-1	TRBJ2-4	-	-	TGCGCCAGCAGCCCAGACCCAGGGGACATTCAGTACTTC	CASSPDPGDIQYF
TRBV4-1	TRBJ2-7	TRBD2	-	TGCGCCAGCAGCGTGACTACTAGCGGATACTACGAGCAGTACTTC	CASSVTTSGYYEQYF
TRBV27	TRBJ1-2	-	-	TGTGCCAGCAGTTTCGACTCTGGCTATGGCTACACCTTC	CASSFDSGYGYTF
TRBV6-5	TRBJ1-1	TRBD1	-	TGTGCCAGCAGTTCGGGACAGTGGGACACTGAAGCTTTCTTT	CASSSGQWDTEAFF
TRBV29-1	TRBJ1-4	-	-	TGTACAGGGAGATGGGGCGAAAAACTGTTTTTT	CTGRWGEKLFF
TRBV18	TRBJ1-1	-	-	TGTGCCAGCTCACCACAGGAGGGGTTGGACACTGAAGCTTTCTTT	CASSPQEGLDTEAFF
TRBV20-1	TRBJ2-1	-	-	TGCAGTGCAGGGGGTAACAATGAGCAGTTCTTC	CSAGGNNEQFF
TRBV10-3	TRBJ1-2	TRBD1	few	TGTGCCATCAGTCAATCTCCCGGACAGGGGGCCTACTATGGCTACACCTTC	CAISQSPGQGAYYGYTF
TRBV2	TRBJ1-6	-	-	TGTGCCAGCAGTGTGACAGGAGCTTCCTATAATTCACCCCTCCACTTT	CASSVTGASYNSPLHF
TRBV19	TRBJ2-1	TRBD1	-	TGTGCCAGTAACCAACCCGGGACAGGGGACGATGAGCAGTTCTTC	CASNQPGTGDDEQFF
TRBV6-2/TRBV6-3	TRBJ2-2	TRBD2	-	TGTGCCAGCAGTTACGGCGGGAGTAACACCGGGGAGCTGTTTTTT	CASSYGGSNTGELFF
TRBV5-1	TRBJ1-4	-	-	TGCGCCAGCAGCTTGGAAGGCGGAACTAATGAAAAACTGTTTTTT	CASSLEGGTNEKLFF
TRBV20-1	TRBJ2-1	TRBD2	few	TGCAGTGCTAGTAAGGGGACTAGCGGCAATGAGCAGTTCTTC	CSASKGTSGNEQFF